The 32 T cell receptor beta chains below come from one sample, sequenced in a study of blood T cell repertoires in COVID-19. Assay used: immunoSEQ multiplex PCR; TCRdb lists only in-frame clones, some missing. The data show approximately 110,000 clones, roughly nine tenths seen once. The sample taken for sequencing was peripheral blood. These receptors were taken from a man aged 35 to 55 with acute or convalescent COVID-19.

The genes are TRBV19 and TRBJ1-5, with D possibly TRBD1 on 5 matching bases. CDR1 is LNHDA, CDR2 SQIVND, per germline (reference sequence). The V gene lost 1 base and the J gene lost 7 bases, with 11 bases spanning the gap. CDR3 length: 14 amino acids. The CDR3 DNA reads TGTGCCAGTAGTATAGCAGGGAACAGGCAGCCCCAGCATTTT. This codes for CASSIAGNRQPQHF.

The chain uses TRBV30 and TRBJ1-1, with 8 bases that match TRBD1. V lost 2 bases, J lost 1 base, and 3 bases stayed unmatched. Germline lookup yields CDR1 GTSNPN and CDR2 SVGIG (reference sequence). The CDR3 has 14 residues. CDR3 coding DNA: TGTGCCTGGAGTCCTGGACAGGGGAACACTGAAGCTTTCTTT. Translation gives CAWSPGQGNTEAFF.

V usage is TRBV19 and J usage is TRBJ1-2; no definite D call. The CDR3 covers 11 residues. Germline loops: CDR1 LNHDA, CDR2 SQIVND (reference sequence). V dropped 3 bases and J dropped 6 bases, with 5 bases sitting between them. DNA of the CDR3: TGTGCCAGTAGTATCGGTAATGGCTACACCTTC. Translated, it gives CASSIGNGYTF.

The chain carries TRBV7-9 and TRBJ2-1, with 7 nucleotides matching TRBD2. The CDR3 spans 12 residues. CDR1 and CDR2 from the germline V gene are SEHNR and FQNEAQ (reference sequence). V was clipped by 5 bases and J by 9 bases; unmatched bases: 4. The CDR3 DNA follows: TGTGCCAGCAGCCTAACTAGCGTTGAGCAGTTCTTC. As protein: CASSLTSVEQFF.

The rearrangement uses TRBV30 and TRBJ2-3; 9 bases match TRBD1. Germline V gives CDR1 GTSNPN, CDR2 SVGIG (reference sequence). CDR3 length: 13 residues. V gave up 7 bases and J gave up 2 bases; unmatched junction bases: 4. The chain's CDR3 is CAYDRGDTDTQYF. CDR3 DNA: TGTGCCTACGACAGGGGGGACACAGATACGCAGTATTTT.

This chain connects TRBV5-6 to TRBJ1-1, with 8 bases lining up with TRBD1. V shed 0 bases and J 6 bases; nucleotides not matched to a gene: 7. This CDR3 is built from 15 residues. Germline lookup yields CDR1 SGHDT and CDR2 YYEEEE. The CDR3 here is CASSLAQGGISEAFF. CDR3 DNA: TGTGCCAGCAGCTTGGCACAGGGGGGTATCTCTGAAGCTTTCTTT.

The chain carries TRBV2 and TRBJ1-1; 7 bases map to TRBD1. The trim removed 5 bases at V and 4 bases at J, leaving 7 bases unmatched. The CDR3 is 14 residues long. Germline lookup yields CDR1 SNHLY and CDR2 FYNNEI. This CDR3 is CASSFHTGATEAFF. The CDR3 DNA reads TGTGCCAGCAGTTTCCATACAGGGGCCACTGAAGCTTTCTTT.

The genes are TRBV9 and TRBJ2-1, with 7 bases that match TRBD2. Germline trimming cut 4 bases from V and 10 bases from J; bases unmatched to any gene: 20. CDR3 length: 17 residues. Per the germline V gene, CDR1 is SGDLS and CDR2 is YYNGEE. CDR3 in DNA: TGTGCCAGCAGCCCCCACTCACGCGGGGGTGGCCCCGGAGAGCAGTTCTTC. Protein product: CASSPHSRGGGPGEQFF. Filled out from reference TRBV9 and TRBJ2-1, the complete variable domain reads DSGVTQTPKHLITATGQRVTLRCSPRSGDLSVYWYQQSLDQGLQFLIQYYNGEERAKGNILERFSAQQFPDLHSELNLSSLELGDSALYFCASSPHSRGGGPGEQFFGPGTRLTVL.

The CDR3 here is CASSFDRVGGQFF. The CDR3 nucleotides read TGTGCCAGCAGTTTTGACAGGGTCGGAGGGCAGTTCTTC. The genes are TRBV27 and TRBJ2-1; 7 positions match TRBD1. CDR1 and CDR2 (germline): MNHEY, SMNVEV (reference sequence). V was clipped by 3 bases and J by 12 bases; unmatched bases: 8. The CDR3 consists of 13 residues.

V and J are TRBV18 and TRBJ1-1; tentatively, D is TRBD1 (6 bases). The V and J ends lost 4 bases and 5 bases respectively, with 17 bases between them. Looked up from germline, CDR1 is KGHSH and CDR2 is LQKENI. This CDR3 spans 15 amino acids. The CDR3 sequence is CASSREGGEGTEAFF. The CDR3 DNA sequence: TGTGCCAGCTCACGAGAAGGGGGTGAGGGGACTGAAGCTTTCTTT.

The chain carries TRBV5-4 and TRBJ1-1, with 9 bases matching TRBD1. The ends lost 1 base at V and 3 bases at J; junction bases unmatched: 4. This CDR3 comprises 15 residues. From germline, CDR1 is SGHNT and CDR2 YYREEE (reference sequence). The CDR3 is CASSLSGTGYTEAFF. CDR3 nucleotide sequence: TGTGCCAGCAGCTTGAGCGGGACAGGGTACACTGAAGCTTTCTTT.

For the CDR3, the DNA is TGTGCCAGCAGCCCATGGGGGACAGGGGGCCAAGCTTTCTTT. Translated, it gives CASSPWGTGGQAFF. The rearrangement links TRBV7-8 to TRBJ1-1; 12 bases map to TRBD1. This CDR3 is 14 amino acids long. Germline CDR1 is SGHVS and CDR2 is FQNEAQ. The junction had 7 bases not matched to a gene; V was cut back by 5 bases and J by 9 bases.

The chain combines TRBV11-2 with TRBJ2-1; possible D gene TRBD2, 5 bases. From germline, CDR1 is SGHAT and CDR2 FQNNGV. The V and J ends lost 0 bases and 6 bases respectively, with 9 bases between them. CDR3 length equals 14 residues. The CDR3 DNA sequence: TGTGCCAGCAGCTTAGAAGGACTCACCAATGAGCAGTTCTTC. Translating it yields CASSLEGLTNEQFF.

The CDR3 sequence: CASSERGPNRGNQPQHF. The CDR3 DNA reads as TGTGCCAGCAGTGAGAGAGGTCCTAACAGGGGCAATCAGCCCCAGCATTTT. The chain uses TRBV6-1 and TRBJ1-5; TRBD1 might be the D (6 bases). Germline V CDR1 and CDR2: MNHNS, SASEGT. V was clipped by 3 bases and J by 2 bases, with 17 bases between them. The CDR3 consists of 17 residues.

The chain uses TRBV10-1 and TRBJ1-5; TRBD1 aligns across 10 bases. The junction had 16 bases not matched to a gene; V was cut back by 4 bases and J by 1 base. Germline CDR1 WNHNN, CDR2 SYGVQD (reference sequence). This CDR3 is 20 amino acids long. The CDR3 DNA is TGCGCCAGCAGTGTCCCCGGGACAGGGGAGGGGGTATACAGCAATCAGCCCCAGCATTTT. Translation gives CASSVPGTGEGVYSNQPQHF.

This rearrangement joins TRBV12-3 or TRBV12-4 to TRBJ1-4, with D possibly matching TRBD1 (6 bases). The length of the CDR3 is 13 residues. V was shortened by 5 bases and J by 7 bases, with 11 bases between the two germline ends. The chain's CDR3 is CASSRQVGEKLFF. The DNA of the CDR3 is TGTGCCAGCAGTCGACAGGTTGGTGAAAAACTGTTTTTT.

V usage is TRBV19 and J usage is TRBJ1-1, with unresolved D. In germline, CDR1 is LNHDA, CDR2 SQIVND (reference sequence). V lost 7 bases, J lost 0 bases, and 18 bases lay in between. CDR3 size: 16 residues. The CDR3 region is CASMFRPNGMNTEAFF. The CDR3 DNA reads as TGTGCCAGTATGTTTCGCCCCAACGGGATGAACACTGAAGCTTTCTTT.

The chain couples TRBV27 to TRBJ2-7; TRBD2 matches at 10 bases. With 5 bases clipped from V and 2 bases from J, the junction kept 9 bases outside the gene matches. This CDR3 has 16 amino acids. Germline assignment: CDR1 MNHEY and CDR2 SMNVEV (reference sequence). CDR3 bases: TGTGCCAGCAGTCCCCGCACTAGCGGGGAAACCTACGAGCAGTACTTC. This codes for CASSPRTSGETYEQYF.

The chain uses TRBV3-1 (or the pseudogene TRBV3-2) and TRBJ2-7; D is unclear. The V end was cut by 3 bases, the J end by 3 bases, with 9 bases between. This CDR3 region has 13 residues. Germline CDR1 and CDR2: LGHDT and YNNKEL (reference sequence). CDR3 coding DNA: TGTGCCAGCAGCCACCCCCTTCTCTACGAGCAGTACTTC. This codes for CASSHPLLYEQYF.

This chain uses TRBV19 with TRBJ1-5, with D possibly matching TRBD1 (5 bases). Germline CDR1 LNHDA, CDR2 SQIVND (reference sequence). This CDR3 is built from 13 residues. V was trimmed by 6 bases and J by 3 bases, leaving 9 bases between them. CDR3 nucleotides: TGTGCCAGTAGCCAGGGCCTCAATCAGCCCCAGCATTTT. Translation gives CASSQGLNQPQHF.

This clone was observed a few times. The chain links TRBV19 to TRBJ2-2; 7 bases fit TRBD1. The CDR3 is 16 amino acids. Germline assignment: CDR1 LNHDA and CDR2 SQIVND (reference sequence). Trimming took 1 base from V and 0 from J; bases not matched to a gene: 2. The CDR3 nucleotides are TGTGCCAGTAGTATAGGGCAGGGGGCGAACACCGGGGAGCTGTTTTTT. Protein sequence: CASSIGQGANTGELFF.

The V call is TRBV3-1 (or the pseudogene TRBV3-2), the J call TRBJ1-2; TRBD1 might be the D (5 bases). Trimming pared 0 bases from V and 8 bases from J, leaving 13 bases between. This CDR3 comprises 14 residues. Germline CDR1 reads LGHDT; CDR2 reads YNNKEL (reference sequence). The CDR3 reads CASSQDPLGGGYTF. As DNA, the CDR3 is TGTGCCAGCAGCCAAGACCCCCTTGGGGGGGGCTACACCTTC.

The CDR3 loop is CASSSPGQRGYTF. The CDR3, as DNA: TGTGCCAGCAGTTCCCCGGGACAGCGGGGCTACACCTTC. This rearrangement joins TRBV27 to TRBJ1-2; 7 nucleotides match TRBD1. The CDR3 totals 13 residues. V was pared by 4 bases and J by 8 bases, with 7 bases of the junction left unmatched. Germline values: CDR1 MNHEY, CDR2 SMNVEV (reference sequence).

The rearrangement joins TRBV13 to TRBJ1-2; no clear D. The CDR3 is 15 amino acids. Between the trimmed V and J ends, which lost 3 bases and 2 bases, there was a span of 13 bases. Per the germline V gene, CDR1 is PRHDT and CDR2 is FYEKMQ (reference sequence). The CDR3 nucleotides are TGTGCCAGCAGCTTCAGGACTGGGCCAAACTATGGCTACACCTTC. Its protein product is CASSFRTGPNYGYTF.

This chain uses TRBV29-1 with TRBJ1-2, with 11 bases identical to TRBD1. CDR1 SQVTM and CDR2 ANQGSEA come from the germline V gene. The V segment lost 1 base and the J segment 3 bases; nucleotides outside the gene matches: 4. The length of the CDR3 is 15 residues. The CDR3 region is CSVEGDRGLYYGYTF. The CDR3 DNA reads as TGCAGCGTTGAAGGGGACAGGGGGTTGTACTATGGCTACACCTTC.

The rearrangement links TRBV19 to TRBJ1-2, with 10 positions matching TRBD1. The V gene's germline CDR1 is LNHDA and CDR2 SQIVND (reference sequence). The ends lost 7 bases at V and 4 bases at J; junction bases unmatched: 15. The CDR3 is 17 residues long. CDR3 DNA sequence: TGTGCCAGTACCCCCCGGGACAGGGGCCCTTTAGGCTATGGCTACACCTTC. Its protein is CASTPRDRGPLGYGYTF.

J is TRBJ1-1 and V is TRBV9; the D is unclear. This CDR3 has 14 amino acids. CDR1 SGDLS and CDR2 YYNGEE come from the germline V gene. Deletions cut 4 bases from V and 2 bases from J, with 12 bases between. The CDR3, as DNA: TGTGCCAGCAGCCCCCAGTCGGGAAACACTGAAGCTTTCTTT. It yields the protein CASSPQSGNTEAFF.

This clone was counted only a few times. The chain combines TRBV7-2 with TRBJ1-2; no clear D gene. The CDR3 length is 13 residues. The germline V gene has CDR1 SGHTA and CDR2 FQGNSA. Trimming shortened V by 0 bases and J by 7 bases, and 9 bases separated the two germline ends. CDR3: CASSLAGSSGYTF. CDR3 sequence (DNA): TGTGCCAGCAGCTTAGCAGGGAGCTCTGGCTACACCTTC.

The chain employs TRBV5-6 and TRBJ2-7; D is possibly TRBD2 (6 bases). This CDR3 is 16 amino acids long. From germline, CDR1 is SGHDT and CDR2 YYEEEE. The V end was cut by 4 bases, the J end by 0 bases, with 17 bases between. The CDR3 reads CASSPELAKVSYEQYF. The CDR3 nucleotides are TGTGCCAGCAGCCCGGAACTAGCTAAAGTCTCCTACGAGCAGTACTTC.

The V gene is TRBV9, the J gene TRBJ1-2; the match to TRBD1 covers 10 bases. CDR1 is SGDLS and CDR2 is YYNGEE in the germline V gene. The ends lost 0 bases at V and 6 bases at J; junction bases unmatched: 8. This CDR3 is built from 16 residues. The CDR3 region is CASSVATGGTGDGYTF. The CDR3 nucleotides read TGTGCCAGCAGCGTAGCTACCGGTGGGACAGGGGATGGCTACACCTTC.

The rearrangement joins TRBV5-4 to TRBJ1-1; D might be TRBD1 (6 bases). Deletions cut 4 bases from V and 1 base from J, with 14 bases between. The CDR3 length is 15 residues. CDR1 and CDR2 from the germline V gene are SGHNT and YYREEE (reference sequence). The CDR3, as DNA: TGTGCCAGCAGCGCTACCAGGGGCTCGAACACTGAAGCTTTCTTT. Its translation: CASSATRGSNTEAFF.

This clone was detected a few times. The rearrangement joins TRBV29-1 to TRBJ1-1, with D hard to call. The V gene lost 0 bases and the J gene lost 8 bases, with 13 bases spanning the gap. Looked up from germline, CDR1 is SQVTM and CDR2 is ANQGSEA. The CDR3 is 13 residues long. In nucleotides, the CDR3 is TGCAGCGTTGAAGACGGAGGTGTCCGCGAAGCTTTCTTT. It translates to CSVEDGGVREAFF.